What follows is one TCR beta chain and its context. These data come from a study of blood T cell repertoires in COVID-19. Trimming cost V 3 bases and J 5 bases; bases outside gene matches: 11. The CDR3 is 16 residues long. Germline assignment: CDR1 MNHEY and CDR2 SVGAGI. The data were produced by immunoSEQ multiplex PCR, yet TCRdb's version contains in-frame clones alone and is incomplete. Of around 100,000 clones in the sample, roughly 80% were seen once. This chain joins TRBV6-5 and TRBJ1-2; 8 nucleotides match TRBD1. Sequenced input: peripheral blood. The TCR originated in a man between 50 and 59 years old with acute or convalescent COVID-19. The CDR3 region has the DNA TGTGCCAGCAGTTATTCCAACAGGGGGGGCTGGTATGGCTACACCTTC. Encoded protein: CASSYSNRGGWYGYTF.